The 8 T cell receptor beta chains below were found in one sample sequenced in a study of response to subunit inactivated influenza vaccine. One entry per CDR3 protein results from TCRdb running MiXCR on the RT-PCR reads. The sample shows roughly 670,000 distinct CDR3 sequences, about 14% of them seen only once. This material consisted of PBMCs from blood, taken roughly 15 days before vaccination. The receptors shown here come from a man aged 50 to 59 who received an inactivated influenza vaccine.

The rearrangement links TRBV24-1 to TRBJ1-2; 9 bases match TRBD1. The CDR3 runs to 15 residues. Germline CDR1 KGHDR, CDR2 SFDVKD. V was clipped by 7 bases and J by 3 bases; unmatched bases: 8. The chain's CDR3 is CATSGLRDRDYGYTF. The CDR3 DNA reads TGTGCCACCAGCGGGCTCCGGGACAGGGACTATGGCTACACCTTC.

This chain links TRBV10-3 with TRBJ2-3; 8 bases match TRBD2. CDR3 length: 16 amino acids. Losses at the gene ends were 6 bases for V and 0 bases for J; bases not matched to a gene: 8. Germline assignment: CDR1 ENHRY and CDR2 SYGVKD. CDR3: CAISGRAVTSTDTQYF. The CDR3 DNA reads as TGTGCCATCAGCGGGAGGGCGGTTACTAGCACAGATACGCAGTATTTT.

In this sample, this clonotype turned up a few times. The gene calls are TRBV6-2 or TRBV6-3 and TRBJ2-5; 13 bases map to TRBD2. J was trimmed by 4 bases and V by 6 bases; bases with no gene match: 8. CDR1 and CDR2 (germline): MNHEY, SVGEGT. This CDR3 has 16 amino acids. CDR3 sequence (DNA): TGTGCCAGCAGACGGTCGGGACTAGCGGGGTTAGAGACCCAGTACTTC. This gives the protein CASRRSGLAGLETQYF.

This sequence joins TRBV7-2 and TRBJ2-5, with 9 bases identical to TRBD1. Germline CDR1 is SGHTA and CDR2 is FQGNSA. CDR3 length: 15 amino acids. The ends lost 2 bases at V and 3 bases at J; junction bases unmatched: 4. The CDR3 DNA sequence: TGTGCCAGCAGCTTATTCGGGACAGGGAAAGAGACCCAGTACTTC. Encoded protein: CASSLFGTGKETQYF.

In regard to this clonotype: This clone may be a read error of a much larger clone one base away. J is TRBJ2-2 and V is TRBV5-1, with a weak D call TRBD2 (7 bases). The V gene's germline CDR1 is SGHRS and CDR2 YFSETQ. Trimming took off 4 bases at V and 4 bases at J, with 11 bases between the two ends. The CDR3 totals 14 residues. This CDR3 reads CASSEGGSTGELFF. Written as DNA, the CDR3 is TGCGCCAGCAGCGAGGGGGGGAGCACCGGGGAGCTGTTTTTT.

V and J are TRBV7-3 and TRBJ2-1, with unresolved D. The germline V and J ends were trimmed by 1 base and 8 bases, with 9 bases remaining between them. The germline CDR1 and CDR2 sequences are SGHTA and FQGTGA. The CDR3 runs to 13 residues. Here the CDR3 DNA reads TGTGCCAGCAGCTTAAGCCGGTTGGATGAGCAGTTCTTC. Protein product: CASSLSRLDEQFF.

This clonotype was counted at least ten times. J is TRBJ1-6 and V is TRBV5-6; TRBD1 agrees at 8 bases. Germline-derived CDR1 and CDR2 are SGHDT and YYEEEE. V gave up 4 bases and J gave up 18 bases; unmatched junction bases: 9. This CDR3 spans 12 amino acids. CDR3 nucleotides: TGTGCCAGCAGCGTAAGACAGGGGACGCGCCACTTT. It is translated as CASSVRQGTRHF.

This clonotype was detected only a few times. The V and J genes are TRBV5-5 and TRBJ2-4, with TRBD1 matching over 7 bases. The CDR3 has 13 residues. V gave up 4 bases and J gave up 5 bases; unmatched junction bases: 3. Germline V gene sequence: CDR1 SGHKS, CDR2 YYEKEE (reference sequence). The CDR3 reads CASSQGVENIQYF. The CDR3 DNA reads TGTGCCAGCAGCCAGGGGGTAGAAAACATTCAGTACTTC.